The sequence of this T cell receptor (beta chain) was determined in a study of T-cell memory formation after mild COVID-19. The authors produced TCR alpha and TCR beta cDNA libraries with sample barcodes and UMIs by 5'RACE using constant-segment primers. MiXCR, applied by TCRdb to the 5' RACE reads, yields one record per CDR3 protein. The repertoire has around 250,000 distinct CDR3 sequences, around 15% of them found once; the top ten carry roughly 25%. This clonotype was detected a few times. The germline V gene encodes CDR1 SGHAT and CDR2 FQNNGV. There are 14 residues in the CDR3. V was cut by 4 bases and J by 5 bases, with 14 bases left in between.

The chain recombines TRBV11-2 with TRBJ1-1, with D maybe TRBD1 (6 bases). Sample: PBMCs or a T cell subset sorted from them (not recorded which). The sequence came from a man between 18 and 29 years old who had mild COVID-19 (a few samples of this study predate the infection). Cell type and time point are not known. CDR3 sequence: CASSSTGPETEAFF. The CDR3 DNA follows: TGTGCCAGCAGCTCAACAGGGCCGGAAACTGAAGCTTTCTTT.